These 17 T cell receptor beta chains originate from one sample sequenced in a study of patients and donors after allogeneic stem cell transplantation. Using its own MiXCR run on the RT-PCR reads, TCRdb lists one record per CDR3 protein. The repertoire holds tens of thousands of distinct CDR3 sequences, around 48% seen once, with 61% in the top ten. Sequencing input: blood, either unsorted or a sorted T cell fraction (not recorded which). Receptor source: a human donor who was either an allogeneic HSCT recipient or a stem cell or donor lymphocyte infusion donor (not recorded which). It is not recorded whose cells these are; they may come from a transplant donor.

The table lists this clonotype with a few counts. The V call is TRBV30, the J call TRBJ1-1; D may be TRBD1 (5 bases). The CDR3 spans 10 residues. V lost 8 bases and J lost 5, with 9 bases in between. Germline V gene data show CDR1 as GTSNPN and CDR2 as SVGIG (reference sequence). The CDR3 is CAGYRTEAFF. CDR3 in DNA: TGTGCCGGGTACAGGACTGAAGCTTTCTTT.

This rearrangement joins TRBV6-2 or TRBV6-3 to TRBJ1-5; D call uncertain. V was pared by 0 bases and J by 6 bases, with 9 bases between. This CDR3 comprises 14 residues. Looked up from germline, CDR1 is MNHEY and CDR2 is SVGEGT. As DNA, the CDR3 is TGTGCCAGCAGTTACTCGGGGAATGGTCAGCCCCAGCATTTT. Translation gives CASSYSGNGQPQHF.

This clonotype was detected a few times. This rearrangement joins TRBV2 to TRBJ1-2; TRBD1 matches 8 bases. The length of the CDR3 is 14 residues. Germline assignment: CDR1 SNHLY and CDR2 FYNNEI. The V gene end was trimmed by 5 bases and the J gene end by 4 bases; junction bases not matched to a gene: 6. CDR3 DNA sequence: TGTGCCAGCAGTCAGGGGGCTGCTGGCTATGGCTACACCTTC. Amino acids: CASSQGAAGYGYTF. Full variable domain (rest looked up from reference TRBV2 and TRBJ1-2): EPEVTQTPSHQVTQMGQEVILRCVPISNHLYFYWYRQILGQKVEFLVSFYNNEISEKSEIFDDQFSVERPDGSNFTLKIRSTKLEDSAMYFCASSQGAAGYGYTFGSGTRLTVV.

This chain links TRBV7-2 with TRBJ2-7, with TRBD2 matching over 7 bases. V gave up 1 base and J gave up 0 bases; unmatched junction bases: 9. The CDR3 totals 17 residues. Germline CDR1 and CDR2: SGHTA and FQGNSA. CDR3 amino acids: CASSLGATSVSSYEQYF. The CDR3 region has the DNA TGTGCCAGCAGCTTAGGCGCAACTAGCGTGAGCTCCTACGAGCAGTACTTC.

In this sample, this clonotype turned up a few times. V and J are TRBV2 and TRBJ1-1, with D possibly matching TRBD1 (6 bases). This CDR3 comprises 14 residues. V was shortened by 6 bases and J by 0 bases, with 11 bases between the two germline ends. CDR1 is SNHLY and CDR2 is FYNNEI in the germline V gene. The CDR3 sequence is CASRWTVLNTEAFF. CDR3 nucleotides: TGTGCCAGCAGATGGACAGTTCTGAACACTGAAGCTTTCTTT.

In DNA, the CDR3 is TGTGCCAGCAGCCCACCGACTAGGAGCTACGAGCAGTACTTC. Translating gives CASSPPTRSYEQYF. The genes are TRBV11-2 and TRBJ2-7, with a weak D call TRBD2 (6 bases). Germline V CDR1 and CDR2: SGHAT, FQNNGV. Trimming took off 5 bases at V and 3 bases at J, with 14 bases between the two ends. CDR3 length: 14 amino acids.

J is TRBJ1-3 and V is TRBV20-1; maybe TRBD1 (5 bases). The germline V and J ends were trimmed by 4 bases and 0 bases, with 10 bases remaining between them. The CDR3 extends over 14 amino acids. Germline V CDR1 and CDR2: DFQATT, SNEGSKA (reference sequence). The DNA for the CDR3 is TGCAGTGCTAAACGCGGGACCTCTGGAAACACCATATATTTT. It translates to CSAKRGTSGNTIYF.

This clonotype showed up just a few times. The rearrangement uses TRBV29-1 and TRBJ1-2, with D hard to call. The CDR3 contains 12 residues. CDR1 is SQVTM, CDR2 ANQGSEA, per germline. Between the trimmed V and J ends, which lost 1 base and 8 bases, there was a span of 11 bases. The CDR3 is CSVEGLAEGYTF. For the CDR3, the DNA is TGCAGCGTTGAAGGATTGGCGGAGGGCTACACCTTC.

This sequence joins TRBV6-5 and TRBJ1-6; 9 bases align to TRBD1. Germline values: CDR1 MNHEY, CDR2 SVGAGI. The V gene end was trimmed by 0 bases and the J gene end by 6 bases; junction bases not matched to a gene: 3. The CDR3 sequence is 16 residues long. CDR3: CASSYSPTGGNSPLHF. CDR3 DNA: TGTGCCAGCAGTTACTCGCCGACAGGGGGTAATTCACCCCTCCACTTT.

For the CDR3, the DNA is TGTGCCTGGAGACAGGAGGCGGTTACCGGGGAGCTGTTTTTT. It codes for CAWRQEAVTGELFF. The chain is built from TRBV30 and TRBJ2-2, with D perhaps matching TRBD1 or TRBD2 (5 bases each). Per germline, CDR1 GTSNPN and CDR2 SVGIG (reference sequence). Trimming removed 3 bases at V and 5 bases at J, with 13 bases between. CDR3 length equals 14 residues.

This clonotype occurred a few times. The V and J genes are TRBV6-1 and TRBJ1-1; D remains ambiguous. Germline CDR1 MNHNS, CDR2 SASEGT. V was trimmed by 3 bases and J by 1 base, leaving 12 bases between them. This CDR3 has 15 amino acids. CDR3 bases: TGTGCCAGCAGTGACCCATCGGACGGGAACACTGAAGCTTTCTTT. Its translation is CASSDPSDGNTEAFF.

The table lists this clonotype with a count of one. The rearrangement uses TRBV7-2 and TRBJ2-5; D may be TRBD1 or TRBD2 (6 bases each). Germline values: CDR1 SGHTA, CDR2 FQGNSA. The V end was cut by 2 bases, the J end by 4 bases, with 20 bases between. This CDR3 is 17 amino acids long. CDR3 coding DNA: TGTGCCAGCAGCTTATTACTGAACGGGGGCAGAGGAGAGACCCAGTACTTC. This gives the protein CASSLLLNGGRGETQYF.

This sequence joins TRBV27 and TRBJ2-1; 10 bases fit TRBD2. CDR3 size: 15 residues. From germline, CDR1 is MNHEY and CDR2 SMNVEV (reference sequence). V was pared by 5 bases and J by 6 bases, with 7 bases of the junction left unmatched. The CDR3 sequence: CASSALAGVANEQFF. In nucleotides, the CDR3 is TGTGCCAGCAGTGCGCTAGCGGGAGTCGCCAATGAGCAGTTCTTC.

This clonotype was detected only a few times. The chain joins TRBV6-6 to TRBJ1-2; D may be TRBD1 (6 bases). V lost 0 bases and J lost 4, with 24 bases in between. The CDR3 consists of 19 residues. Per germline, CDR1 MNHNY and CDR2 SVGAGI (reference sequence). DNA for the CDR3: TGTGCCAGCAGTTACTCCCAAACCGGACAGCACCGGGGGGTCTATGGCTACACCTTC. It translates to CASSYSQTGQHRGVYGYTF.

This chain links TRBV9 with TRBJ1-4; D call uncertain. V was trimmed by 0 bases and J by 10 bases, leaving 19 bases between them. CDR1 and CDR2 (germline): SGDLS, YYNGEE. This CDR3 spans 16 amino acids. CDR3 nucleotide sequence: TGTGCCAGCAGCGTAGCGTCAGGCCAGGAAGCCGGAAAACTGTTTTTT. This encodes CASSVASGQEAGKLFF.

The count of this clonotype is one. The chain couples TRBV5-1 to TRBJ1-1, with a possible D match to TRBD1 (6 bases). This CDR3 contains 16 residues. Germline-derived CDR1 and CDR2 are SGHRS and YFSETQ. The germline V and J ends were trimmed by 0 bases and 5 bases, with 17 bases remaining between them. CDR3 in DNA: TGCGCCAGCAGCTTGGCCTGGACAGAACGAAGTACTGAAGCTTTCTTT. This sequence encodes CASSLAWTERSTEAFF.

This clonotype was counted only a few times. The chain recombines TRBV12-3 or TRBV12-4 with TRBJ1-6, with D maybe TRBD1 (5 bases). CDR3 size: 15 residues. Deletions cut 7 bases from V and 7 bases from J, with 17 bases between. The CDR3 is CASTPSGLRNSPLHF. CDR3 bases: TGTGCCAGCACTCCGTCGGGGCTAAGGAATTCACCCCTCCACTTT.